This is a list of T cell receptor beta chains from one sample in a study of T cells in Graves' hyperthyroidism and ophthalmopathy. TCRdb re-called the multiplex PCR reads through MiXCR, storing one row per CDR3 protein. The table records 35,000 to 45,000 distinct CDR3 sequences, around half of them present only once. Sequencing was done on a sample of blood. Receptors were obtained from a woman aged 45 to 65 with Graves' hyperthyroidism that later progressed to Graves' ophthalmopathy. CDR3s include the opening cysteine and the closing phenylalanine or tryptophan. The order of the fields is clone size, J gene, V gene, D gene, CDR3 protein, CDR3 DNA. A D gene is named only where the DNA matches it firmly. Some rows mark clone size as missing; the rest say once, few, many or name a class of expanded clone.

clone_size: -
j_call: TRBJ1-6
v_call: TRBV29-1
d_call: TRBD1
cdr3_aa: CSVGQGASPLHF
cdr3_nt: TGCAGCGTAGGACAGGGGGCGTCACCCCTCCACTTT

clone_size: few
j_call: TRBJ1-6
v_call: TRBV2
d_call: -
cdr3_aa: CASSEDSLASYNSPLHF
cdr3_nt: TGTGCCAGCAGTGAGGACAGTTTAGCTTCCTATAATTCACCCCTCCACTTT

clone_size: medium-sized
j_call: TRBJ1-2
v_call: TRBV29-1
d_call: -
cdr3_aa: CSTVPQGWDGYTF
cdr3_nt: TGCAGCACCGTCCCCCAGGGTTGGGATGGCTACACCTTC

clone_size: -
j_call: TRBJ2-1
v_call: TRBV9
d_call: TRBD1
cdr3_aa: CASSASGTGANNEQFF
cdr3_nt: TGTGCCAGCAGCGCATCCGGGACAGGGGCAAACAATGAGCAGTTCTTC

clone_size: -
j_call: TRBJ1-4
v_call: TRBV9
d_call: -
cdr3_aa: CASSVGGRVATNEKLFF
cdr3_nt: TGTGCCAGCAGCGTAGGGGGGAGGGTTGCAACTAATGAAAAACTGTTTTTT

clone_size: -
j_call: TRBJ2-2
v_call: TRBV19
d_call: TRBD2
cdr3_aa: CASRRLAGEWDTGELFF
cdr3_nt: TGTGCCAGTAGGCGACTAGCGGGAGAGTGGGATACCGGGGAGCTGTTTTTT

clone_size: few
j_call: TRBJ2-3
v_call: TRBV19
d_call: -
cdr3_aa: CASMAPLANTDTQYF
cdr3_nt: TGTGCCAGTATGGCCCCGCTAGCAAACACAGATACGCAGTATTTT

clone_size: -
j_call: TRBJ2-7
v_call: TRBV7-9
d_call: -
cdr3_aa: CASSPGVEEQYF
cdr3_nt: TGTGCCAGCAGCCCAGGGGTGGAAGAGCAGTACTTC

clone_size: -
j_call: TRBJ1-5
v_call: TRBV5-1
d_call: -
cdr3_aa: CASSPGRGLAVPGAQHF
cdr3_nt: TGCGCCAGCAGCCCTGGACGGGGACTAGCGGTCCCTGGGGCCCAGCATTTT

clone_size: -
j_call: TRBJ2-1
v_call: TRBV19
d_call: -
cdr3_aa: CASSITPGQWQFF
cdr3_nt: TGTGCCAGTAGTATAACACCGGGACAATGGCAGTTCTTC

clone_size: -
j_call: TRBJ2-1
v_call: TRBV4-1
d_call: -
cdr3_aa: CASSQPRVSSGYNGQFF
cdr3_nt: TGCGCCAGCAGCCAACCCCGGGTGTCCAGCGGCTACAATGGGCAGTTCTTC

clone_size: few
j_call: TRBJ1-2
v_call: TRBV10-3
d_call: -
cdr3_aa: CAACDGGGDGYTF
cdr3_nt: TGTGCCGCCTGCGACGGTGGAGGAGATGGCTACACCTTC

clone_size: -
j_call: TRBJ2-5
v_call: TRBV15
d_call: -
cdr3_aa: CATSVGETQYF
cdr3_nt: TGTGCCACTTCTGTAGGAGAGACCCAGTACTTC

clone_size: -
j_call: TRBJ2-1
v_call: TRBV7-6
d_call: -
cdr3_aa: CASSRIKSSYNEQFF
cdr3_nt: TGTGCCAGCAGCCGCATAAAGAGCTCCTACAATGAGCAGTTCTTC

clone_size: many
j_call: TRBJ2-3
v_call: TRBV7-2
d_call: TRBD2
cdr3_aa: CASSLGTSRITDTQYF
cdr3_nt: TGTGCCAGCAGCTTAGGGACTAGCAGAATCACAGATACGCAGTATTTT

clone_size: -
j_call: TRBJ2-1
v_call: TRBV6-2/TRBV6-3
d_call: TRBD2
cdr3_aa: CASSYSATSGVYNEQFF
cdr3_nt: TGTGCCAGCAGTTACTCAGCGACTAGCGGGGTTTACAATGAGCAGTTCTTC

clone_size: many
j_call: TRBJ1-1
v_call: TRBV5-1
d_call: TRBD1
cdr3_aa: CASSSGQETEAFF
cdr3_nt: TGCGCCAGCAGCTCGGGACAGGAGACTGAAGCTTTCTTT

clone_size: many
j_call: TRBJ1-5
v_call: TRBV7-9
d_call: -
cdr3_aa: CASSISSGQPQHF
cdr3_nt: TGTGCCAGCAGCATATCGTCCGGTCAGCCCCAGCATTTT

clone_size: -
j_call: TRBJ2-5
v_call: TRBV4-3
d_call: -
cdr3_aa: CASSHCPGAGETQYF
cdr3_nt: TGCGCCAGCAGCCATTGTCCGGGGGCGGGCGAGACCCAGTACTTC

clone_size: -
j_call: TRBJ2-7
v_call: TRBV2
d_call: TRBD1
cdr3_aa: CASRSGQAYEQYF
cdr3_nt: TGTGCCAGCAGGTCGGGACAGGCCTACGAGCAGTACTTC

clone_size: many
j_call: TRBJ2-3
v_call: TRBV11-3
d_call: TRBD2
cdr3_aa: CASSLGKTSGGGTDTQYF
cdr3_nt: TGTGCCAGCAGCTTAGGGAAGACTAGCGGAGGGGGCACAGATACGCAGTATTTT

clone_size: -
j_call: TRBJ2-3
v_call: TRBV20-1
d_call: TRBD1
cdr3_aa: CSASRDSESDTQYF
cdr3_nt: TGCAGTGCTAGCCGGGACAGCGAATCAGATACGCAGTATTTT

clone_size: many
j_call: TRBJ2-7
v_call: TRBV11-3
d_call: -
cdr3_aa: CASSLPGSYEQYF
cdr3_nt: TGTGCCAGCAGCTTACCAGGGTCGTACGAGCAGTACTTC

clone_size: -
j_call: TRBJ2-2
v_call: TRBV7-3
d_call: TRBD1
cdr3_aa: CASSSTGDAGELFF
cdr3_nt: TGTGCCAGCAGCAGCACAGGGGACGCCGGGGAGCTGTTTTTT

clone_size: once
j_call: TRBJ2-5
v_call: TRBV2
d_call: TRBD1
cdr3_aa: CASSEGQAGQETQYF
cdr3_nt: TGTGCCAGCAGTGAGGGACAGGCCGGACAAGAGACCCAGTACTTC

clone_size: many
j_call: TRBJ2-7
v_call: TRBV6-5
d_call: TRBD2
cdr3_aa: CASSPLAGGNYEQYF
cdr3_nt: TGTGCCAGCAGTCCACTAGCGGGAGGGAACTACGAGCAGTACTTC

clone_size: -
j_call: TRBJ1-2
v_call: TRBV12-3/TRBV12-4
d_call: -
cdr3_aa: CASTLGISGNTF
cdr3_nt: TGTGCCAGCACCTTAGGCATCTCTGGAAACACCTTC

clone_size: many
j_call: TRBJ1-1
v_call: TRBV3-1
d_call: TRBD1
cdr3_aa: CASSPPRGRNTEAFF
cdr3_nt: TGTGCCAGCAGCCCCCCCAGGGGGCGGAACACTGAAGCTTTCTTT

clone_size: -
j_call: TRBJ1-1
v_call: TRBV7-9
d_call: TRBD1
cdr3_aa: CASSLVQGGAFF
cdr3_nt: TGTGCCAGCAGCTTAGTACAGGGGGGAGCTTTCTTT

clone_size: many
j_call: TRBJ1-1
v_call: TRBV5-6
d_call: TRBD1
cdr3_aa: CASSWDRANTEAFF
cdr3_nt: TGTGCCAGCAGCTGGGACAGGGCGAACACTGAAGCTTTCTTT

clone_size: many
j_call: TRBJ2-1
v_call: TRBV9
d_call: TRBD1
cdr3_aa: CASSEGQGRANEQFF
cdr3_nt: TGTGCCAGCAGCGAGGGACAGGGGAGGGCCAATGAGCAGTTCTTC

clone_size: many
j_call: TRBJ2-3
v_call: TRBV4-2
d_call: TRBD2
cdr3_aa: CASSQDRLAESTDTQYF
cdr3_nt: TGTGCCAGCAGCCAAGATCGTCTAGCGGAAAGCACAGATACGCAGTATTTT

clone_size: -
j_call: TRBJ2-1
v_call: TRBV7-6
d_call: TRBD2
cdr3_aa: CASSLLGLAGAEQFF
cdr3_nt: TGTGCCAGCAGCTTACTCGGACTAGCGGGGGCCGAGCAGTTCTTC

clone_size: -
j_call: TRBJ2-6
v_call: TRBV5-6
d_call: -
cdr3_aa: CASSSEGHVQTF
cdr3_nt: TGTGCCAGCAGCTCAGAGGGCCACGTCCAGACTTTC

clone_size: few
j_call: TRBJ2-3
v_call: TRBV6-7
d_call: -
cdr3_aa: CASSYESGEGGGTDTQYF
cdr3_nt: TGTGCCAGCAGTTACGAATCGGGAGAGGGGGGGGGGACAGATACGCAGTATTTT

clone_size: many
j_call: TRBJ2-7
v_call: TRBV3-1
d_call: -
cdr3_aa: CASSPGPVGEQYF
cdr3_nt: TGTGCCAGCAGCCCGGGACCTGTGGGGGAGCAGTACTTC

clone_size: many
j_call: TRBJ2-2
v_call: TRBV6-1
d_call: -
cdr3_aa: CASSERASVGTGELFF
cdr3_nt: TGTGCCAGCAGTGAAAGGGCTAGCGTTGGCACCGGGGAGCTGTTTTTT

clone_size: -
j_call: TRBJ2-7
v_call: TRBV4-1
d_call: TRBD1
cdr3_aa: CASSPEGQGSYEQYF
cdr3_nt: TGCGCCAGCAGCCCCGAGGGACAGGGGTCCTACGAGCAGTACTTC

clone_size: few
j_call: TRBJ2-3
v_call: TRBV27
d_call: TRBD2
cdr3_aa: CASSYQKGLAVTDTQYF
cdr3_nt: TGTGCCAGCAGTTACCAAAAGGGACTAGCGGTCACAGATACGCAGTATTTT

clone_size: -
j_call: TRBJ1-4
v_call: TRBV5-1
d_call: TRBD1
cdr3_aa: CASSLGQEGEKLVF
cdr3_nt: TGCGCCAGCAGCCTGGGACAGGAGGGGGAAAAACTGGTTTTT

clone_size: many
j_call: TRBJ1-5
v_call: TRBV11-2
d_call: -
cdr3_aa: CASSLELGFQPQHF
cdr3_nt: TGTGCCAGCAGCTTAGAACTGGGTTTTCAGCCCCAGCATTTT

clone_size: -
j_call: TRBJ1-3
v_call: TRBV5-1
d_call: -
cdr3_aa: CASSSTLASSGNTIYF
cdr3_nt: TGCGCCAGCAGCTCGACCCTGGCCAGCTCTGGAAACACCATATATTTT

clone_size: many
j_call: TRBJ1-1
v_call: TRBV19
d_call: -
cdr3_aa: CASSYEGDTEAFF
cdr3_nt: TGTGCCAGTAGTTATGAGGGAGACACTGAAGCTTTCTTT

clone_size: -
j_call: TRBJ2-1
v_call: TRBV19
d_call: TRBD2
cdr3_aa: CASSTGGLEFSGDTQFF
cdr3_nt: TGTGCCAGTAGCACGGGGGGACTAGAGTTTTCAGGAGATACGCAGTTCTTC